Listed below are T cell receptor beta chains from one sample, sequenced in a study of early T cells in non-severe SARS-CoV-2 infection. TCRdb re-derived calls from the 5' RACE reads in MiXCR, one entry per CDR3 protein. The sample contains 65,000 to 85,000 distinct CDR3 sequences, about 9.1% of which appear only once. Sequenced material: whole blood, taken at baseline. These receptors all stem from an adult who was a healthcare worker with PCR-confirmed SARS-CoV-2 infection or an uninfected control (not recorded which). The CDR3 runs from the conserved cysteine through the conserved F or W. The D gene is left open where the match is weak. Not every row has a clone size; where given, it reads once, few, many or a size class.

abundance	j_gene	len	v_gene	d_gene	CDR3nt	CDR3aa
-	TRBJ2-7	13	TRBV5-4	-	TGTGCCAGCAGCTTGGGGGGGGTCAACGAGCAGTACTTC	CASSLGGVNEQYF
few	TRBJ2-7	15	TRBV18	TRBD2	TGTGCCAGCTCACCCTCTACTAGCGGGAGCTACGAGCAGTACTTC	CASSPSTSGSYEQYF
-	TRBJ1-2	13	TRBV29-1	-	TGCAGCGTTGATCGGTCGTCTAACTATGGCTACACCTTC	CSVDRSSNYGYTF
few	TRBJ2-5	15	TRBV5-6	TRBD2	TGTGCCAGCAGCTTGGCAAGCGGGGGCCAAGAGACCCAGTACTTC	CASSLASGGQETQYF
many	TRBJ2-1	13	TRBV7-3	-	TGTGCCAGCAGCTTATTGGGAGTGAATGAGCAGTTCTTC	CASSLLGVNEQFF
few	TRBJ2-7	12	TRBV20-1	TRBD1	TGCAGTGCTCGAGACAGGGACTACGAGCAGTACTTC	CSARDRDYEQYF
few	TRBJ1-1	16	TRBV9	TRBD1	TGTGCCAGCAGCTATGGGACAGGGAGGGAGAACACTGAAGCTTTCTTT	CASSYGTGRENTEAFF
few	TRBJ1-5	14	TRBV19	-	TGTGCCAGTAGTATAGAATATAGCAATCAGCCCCAGCATTTT	CASSIEYSNQPQHF
few	TRBJ2-3	16	TRBV7-2	-	TGTGCCAGCAGCTTAGCGGGGGTAGCGAGCCAAAATACGCAGTATTTT	CASSLAGVASQNTQYF
many	TRBJ2-1	15	TRBV5-1	TRBD2	TGCGCCAGCAGCTTGGTAGCGGGAGCGGTTGCTGAGCAGTTCTTC	CASSLVAGAVAEQFF
-	TRBJ2-1	15	TRBV9	TRBD2	TGTGCCAGCAGCGTACTAGCGGGAGTTGTCAATGAGCAGTTCTTC	CASSVLAGVVNEQFF
few	TRBJ1-2	14	TRBV30	-	TGTGCCTGGAGTGTAGGAAGGAGGGAGTCTGGCTACACCTTC	CAWSVGRRESGYTF
few	TRBJ2-7	12	TRBV29-1	-	TGCAGCGTTGTCACTAACTCATACGAGCAGTACTTC	CSVVTNSYEQYF
many	TRBJ1-3	15	TRBV9	-	TGTGCCAGCAGCGTAGATGGGTCCGCTGGAAACACCATATATTTT	CASSVDGSAGNTIYF
few	TRBJ2-1	11	TRBV30	-	TGTGCCTGGAGTTACCTAAATGAGCAGTTCTTC	CAWSYLNEQFF
many	TRBJ2-3	17	TRBV28	TRBD1	TGTGCCAGCAGTTCGTGGACAGGGGGCGAGAGCACAGATACGCAGTATTTT	CASSSWTGGESTDTQYF
once	TRBJ2-3	14	TRBV28	-	TGTGCCAGCAGTCCGGCATCTCGTCCAGATACGCAGTATTTT	CASSPASRPDTQYF
-	TRBJ2-3	17	TRBV5-1	-	TGCGCCAGCACCCCTCACTCCTACAGGACCCGCACAGATACGCAGTATTTT	CASTPHSYRTRTDTQYF
many	TRBJ2-5	13	TRBV29-1	-	TGCAGCGTGCAATACCCGGGAAGAGAGACCCAGTACTTC	CSVQYPGRETQYF
few	TRBJ1-4	16	TRBV3-1	-	TGTGCCAGCAGCCCCCTCGACCGAAGAGGGAGAGAAAAACTGTTTTTT	CASSPLDRRGREKLFF
-	TRBJ2-2	16	TRBV9	-	TGTGCCAGCAGCGTAACAGGGACTCCGAACACCGGGGAGCTGTTTTTT	CASSVTGTPNTGELFF
many	TRBJ2-7	14	TRBV6-2/TRBV6-3	TRBD2	TGTGCCAGCAGTTTGGCGGGAGTTGTCTACGAGCAGTACTTC	CASSLAGVVYEQYF
-	TRBJ2-1	14	TRBV11-2	-	TGTGCCAGCAGCTTGGTGGGACTGGGCAATGAGCAGTTCTTC	CASSLVGLGNEQFF
many	TRBJ1-2	14	TRBV29-1	-	TGCAGCGTAAGGACAGATTACGGCGTTTATGGCTACACCTTC	CSVRTDYGVYGYTF
many	TRBJ2-7	14	TRBV6-5	TRBD2	TGTGCCAGCAGTACGCTAGCGGGCCTGACCGAGCAGTACTTC	CASSTLAGLTEQYF
many	TRBJ2-2	13	TRBV29-1	-	TGCAGCGTTGAAGAAGGCACCGCCGGGGAGCTGTTTTTT	CSVEEGTAGELFF
few	TRBJ2-2	15	TRBV19	-	TGTGCCAGCACACCGGGACATTCGTACACCGGGGAGCTGTTTTTT	CASTPGHSYTGELFF
few	TRBJ1-1	12	TRBV28	-	TGTGCCAGCGCTCTGAAGGGGCGGGAAGCTTTCTTT	CASALKGREAFF
many	TRBJ1-1	12	TRBV20-1	TRBD1	TGCAGTGCTCCGGCAGGGGGGACTGAAGCTTTCTTT	CSAPAGGTEAFF
-	TRBJ2-7	13	TRBV29-1	-	TGCAGCGCCCAAGGGGGAAAGGCCTACGAGCAGTACTTC	CSAQGGKAYEQYF
-	TRBJ2-4	14	TRBV12-3/TRBV12-4	-	TGTGCCAGCAGTTTGATCGGTGCCAAAAACATTCAGTACTTC	CASSLIGAKNIQYF
-	TRBJ2-1	16	TRBV29-1	TRBD2	TGCAGCGTTGGGAAACAGACTAGCGTGACCTACAATGAGCAGTTCTTC	CSVGKQTSVTYNEQFF
few	TRBJ2-7	12	TRBV10-2	-	TGCGCCAGCAGTGCGAACGGCTACGAGCAGTACTTC	CASSANGYEQYF
-	TRBJ2-1	15	TRBV11-1	-	TGTGCCAGCAGCTATGCCCGGGACGAATACAATGAGCAGTTCTTC	CASSYARDEYNEQFF
few	TRBJ1-3	14	TRBV7-9	-	TGTGCCAGCAGCTTAGAAGTCTTCGGAAACACCATATATTTT	CASSLEVFGNTIYF
many	TRBJ2-6	14	TRBV10-3	-	TGTGCCATCAGGAGGGGCTCTGAGGCCAACGTCCTGACTTTC	CAIRRGSEANVLTF
-	TRBJ2-6	19	TRBV6-5	-	TGTGCCAGCAGTTACTATGGGAGGACAGCCAGACCTGGGGCCAACGTCCTGACTTTC	CASSYYGRTARPGANVLTF
-	TRBJ2-5	13	TRBV29-1	TRBD1	TGCAGCGTCGAACAGGGGGCGCGAGAGACCCAGTACTTC	CSVEQGARETQYF
-	TRBJ2-1	16	TRBV3-1	-	TGTGCCAGCAGCCGTCGAGTGGGGGGAGACTACAATGAGCAGTTCTTC	CASSRRVGGDYNEQFF
many	TRBJ2-6	14	TRBV29-1	-	TGCAGCGTTGCGGGGGAGCCTGGGGCCAACGTCCTGACTTTC	CSVAGEPGANVLTF
many	TRBJ2-2	15	TRBV30	TRBD2	TGTGCCTGGGGGAGACTAGCGGGAGAGACCGGGGAGCTGTTTTTT	CAWGRLAGETGELFF
many	TRBJ1-1	16	TRBV5-1	TRBD1	TGCGCCAGCAGCAATACAGGGGGCAGGATGAACACTGAAGCTTTCTTT	CASSNTGGRMNTEAFF
-	TRBJ1-5	14	TRBV9	-	TGTGCCAGCAGCGTAGGGGCGTTCGGACAGCCCCAGCATTTT	CASSVGAFGQPQHF
few	TRBJ2-4	18	TRBV6-6	TRBD2	TGTGCCAGCAGTCCCAGCCTCTCGCGGAGAACGGGAGGAAACATTCAGTACTTC	CASSPSLSRRTGGNIQYF
many	TRBJ2-2	19	TRBV28	TRBD2	TGTGCCAGCAGTTTACAATTACTAGCGGGAGCCCCGAACACCGGGGAGCTGTTTTTT	CASSLQLLAGAPNTGELFF
many	TRBJ2-1	15	TRBV7-9	TRBD1	TGTGCCAGCAGGACCCCGGGACAGGGGCAAAATGAGCAGTTCTTC	CASRTPGQGQNEQFF
-	TRBJ1-1	13	TRBV9	-	TGTGCCAGCAGCGAACAGGGTAATACTGAAGCTTTCTTT	CASSEQGNTEAFF
many	TRBJ1-1	16	TRBV29-1	TRBD1	TGCAGCGTTGACGGACAGGGGGCTCAGCGGAACACTGAAGCTTTCTTT	CSVDGQGAQRNTEAFF
many	TRBJ2-2	16	TRBV29-1	TRBD2	TGCAGCGCGGGACTAGCGGGAGGGACTAACACCGGGGAGCTGTTTTTT	CSAGLAGGTNTGELFF
-	TRBJ2-1	15	TRBV12-3/TRBV12-4	TRBD2	TGTGCCAGCAGAAATCTAGCGGGATCCTACAATGAGCAGTTCTTC	CASRNLAGSYNEQFF
many	TRBJ1-2	13	TRBV12-2	-	TGTGCAAGTCGCTCCAGACTCAACTATGGCTACACCTTC	CASRSRLNYGYTF
-	TRBJ2-1	11	TRBV28	-	TGTGCCAGCAGCTCTGGTCATGAGCAGTTCTTC	CASSSGHEQFF